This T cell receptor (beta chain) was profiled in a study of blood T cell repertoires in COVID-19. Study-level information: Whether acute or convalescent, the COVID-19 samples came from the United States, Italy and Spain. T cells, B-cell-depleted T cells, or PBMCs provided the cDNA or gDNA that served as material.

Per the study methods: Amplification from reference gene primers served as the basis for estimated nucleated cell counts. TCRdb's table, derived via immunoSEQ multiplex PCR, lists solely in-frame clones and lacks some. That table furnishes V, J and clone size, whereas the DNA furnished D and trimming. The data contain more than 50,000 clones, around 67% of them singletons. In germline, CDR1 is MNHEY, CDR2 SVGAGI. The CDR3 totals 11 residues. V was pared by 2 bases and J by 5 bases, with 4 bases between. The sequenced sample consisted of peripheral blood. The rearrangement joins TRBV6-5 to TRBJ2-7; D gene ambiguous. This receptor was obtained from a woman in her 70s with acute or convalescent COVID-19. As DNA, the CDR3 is TGTGCCAGCAGTTACGTCAACGAGCAGTACTTC. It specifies CASSYVNEQYF.